This paragraph covers one T cell receptor (beta chain) sequence. Its antigen is still unknown. The data originate from a study of cytomegalovirus exposure and HLA in healthy donors (dated by TCRdb to the late 2010s). Regarding the complete study: In an earlier analysis of 450 to 750 of the donors, about 270 Gb of sequence data and approximately 100 million unique TCR beta sequences from some 170 million T cells were reported. About 300 gigabases of sequencing data and tens of millions of unique TCR sequences were included in an early release covering 550 to 800 HLA-typed donors. In a later analysis, previously published TCR beta repertoires from 500 to 750 donors were re-analyzed and high-resolution HLA genotyping was added so that TCR occurrence patterns could be studied. Donor age, sex, ethnicity and CMV serostatus were compiled together with the repertoire data. Rather than using new phenotypic data, the later analysis identified candidate immune exposures from TCR beta sequences and from how often those sequences occurred across donors. Besides the first cohort of 666 subjects, a separate validation cohort made up of around 120 different subjects was used. In a later genetic analysis, genome-wide SNP genotypes for about three fifths of the roughly 670 donors were used, and that subset was treated as a discovery cohort. Every discovery cohort repertoire had been produced on one sequencing platform. High-throughput TCR immunosequencing, statistical association of individual TCRs with disease status, and machine learning were combined to predict cytomegalovirus infection status. Among some 410 genotyped donors of the cohort, an average of approximately 240,000 unique TCR beta nucleotide sequences were sequenced per donor, about a sixth of them non-productive. The study aimed to test whether cataloging public T cell receptors could reveal signatures of past pathogen exposure. The T cell repertoires of some 700 subjects were profiled by immunosequencing and related to cytomegalovirus serostatus. The genetic ancestry cluster associated with self-reported Caucasian donors included about 84% of the roughly 400 genotyped donors. The number of typed donors differed by locus: 629-630 for A, B, C, DRB1 and DQB1; 500 to 550 for DQA1; 606 for DPA1; and around 450 for DPB1. Four to six DR-DQ haplotypes were handled as single units for association and clustering, since linkage in the cohort was strong. In an earlier analysis of 587 of the donors, high-throughput TCR beta sequencing was used to judge whether each TCR beta V gene segment behaved as functional or pseudogenic. Both class I and class II loci were covered by HLA typing, at four-digit resolution.

The cohort consisted of 600 to 700 healthy bone marrow donors. All cohort members were sampled while nominally healthy, although unrecorded immune exposures were likely present. The donor tested CMV seropositive and was one of the 289 seropositive cohort members. A peripheral blood sample was collected from each donor, and TCR beta sequencing was performed on peripheral blood mononuclear cells. Genomic DNA was extracted from the blood cell samples with the Qiagen DNeasy Blood Extraction Kit. Preparation of the library involved the immunoSEQ multiplex PCR assay. For the multiplex PCR, a mixture combining 60 forward primers for TCR Vbeta segments and 13 reverse primers for TCR Jbeta segments was used. The CDR3 region of rearranged TCR beta genes was amplified from genomic DNA with a multiplex PCR assay. The amplified TCR beta libraries were sequenced on the Illumina HiSeq System as 87-base-pair reads. As for how the authors treated the data: In a later analysis, roughly 80 million unique TCR beta chains were counted across the 650 to 700 repertoires, and roughly 11 million of these chains were shared by at least two donors. Raw reads were error-corrected and collapsed into unique sequences by a nearest-neighbor algorithm in which closely related sequences were merged to remove PCR and sequencing errors. To assign V, D and J gene segments, CDR3 sequences were aligned to IMGT reference sequences. For a sequence to be retained, a match of at least six nucleotides was required to both a V gene segment and a J gene segment. Rearrangements were classified as productive when the CDR3 lacked stop codons and remained in frame with V and J, and all other rearrangements were classified as non-productive. Following IMGT convention, CDR3 was defined as the stretch from the second conserved V-encoded cysteine to the conserved J-encoded phenylalanine. The earlier analysis of roughly 590 of the donors excluded sequences that lacked an unambiguous match to a single V gene segment. In an earlier analysis of roughly 500 of the donors, V segments were called functional above 56.7% productive rearrangements and were called segregating when the between-donor standard deviation exceeded 5%. A statistical classification framework was built for diagnosing cytomegalovirus status from the catalog of TCR beta chain sequences. In a later analysis, TCR nucleotide sequences were compared against IMGT/GENE-DB human TR gene sequences so that V and J genes could be assigned. The TCRdist pipeline was used in a later analysis to assign CDR3 sequences and most-parsimonious VDJ recombination scenarios. In a later analysis, each TCR beta chain was defined by its CDR3 amino acid sequence together with its V-gene family, and reads without a unique V-gene family were excluded. In a later analysis, 500 to 700 highly shared, low-generation-probability nucleotide sequences were removed to address suspected cross-contamination and a sequencing artifact. For each public chain, a later analysis derived a clonal expansion index from normalized ranks of inferred template counts within each repertoire. A later analysis computed generation probabilities with a VDJ recombination model fitted to out-of-frame rearrangements, and checked the results against IGoR. A later analysis scored TCR-TCR, TCR-HLA and TCR-CMV co-occurrence with hypergeometric tests, applying a repertoire-size bias correction to TCR pairs. False discovery rates were estimated in a later analysis by permuting HLA or CMV assignments 20 times. A later analysis grouped co-occurring TCRs with DBSCAN, adding TCRdist sequence similarity when clustering within HLA-allele-positive subsets. Co-occurrence clustering excluded repertoires with fewer than 30,000 or more than 120,000 public chains, plus five with anomalous nucleotide sharing. Not all clones reach the TCRdb copy of this immuneACCESS table, which keeps in-frame sequences only. Checked studies attribute under half of the gap to unresolved V genes and leave the rest unexplained. V and J calls and clone size are copied from that table; D and trimming were computed from the DNA. The sample table gives around 100,000 clones. Roughly 6.6% of the sample belongs to the ten largest clones.

The CDR3, from cysteine to phenylalanine, totals 18 residues. Only the CDR3 DNA is retained, 54 bases long and in frame from the first base. V has 6 bases trimmed and J has 5 bases trimmed; junction bases matching no gene number 14. From the germline V gene (reference sequence), CDR1 is LNHDA and CDR2 is SQIVND. Overall results and qualifications from the work: Because HLA typing was unavailable for some donors at each locus, only the typed subset was used in association tests. A few of the identified cytomegalovirus-associated TCR beta chains were confirmed in vitro to be specific for cytomegalovirus antigens. The sequencing pipeline was judged likely to have produced a cluster of highly shared sequence variants as a technical artifact. In both the original and validation cohorts, the classifier was reported to diagnose cytomegalovirus status with high specificity and sensitivity. CMV serostatus was the only immune exposure information available for the cohort. While some public TCRs were present in many individuals, most TCR sequences turned up only very rarely across donors. Assigning TCR associations to individual alleles was difficult when HLA alleles, especially DR and DQ, strongly co-occurred. Most CMV-associated TCR beta chains appeared to be HLA-restricted in a later analysis, and the HLA associations seemed to be driven largely by CMV exposure. According to the authors, the approach could potentially be generalized to other disease states and immunological phenotypes. Broadly in line with IMGT annotations, most TCR beta V segments showed up in productive rearrangements about 87% or about 30% of the time in an earlier analysis of roughly 590 of the donors. Correlated functional status among segregating V segments might be attributable to linkage disequilibrium, but an unknown experimental factor could not be ruled out. V-gene and J-gene trimming of TCR beta chains was associated with a missense DCLRE1C variant in a later genetic analysis, and the association was replicated in an independent cohort. In a later analysis, the rate of TCR association differed among HLA loci, with DRB1 alleles having the most associated TCRs and HLA-C alleles having the fewest. The 87-base-pair reads could not distinguish some IMGT-functional V segments, including TRBV6-2 and TRBV6-3, so those segments were excluded. In a later analysis, HLA-associated TCR beta chains were found to be more clonally expanded and to have lower generation probabilities than equally common non-associated chains. Specific HLA alleles were associated with around 18,000 TCR beta sequences at a false discovery rate of 0.05 in a later analysis. The study listed 150 to 200 TCR beta chains as associated with cytomegalovirus. A further reported finding was that TCR beta sequences accurately predicted the HLA-A and HLA-B alleles for most subjects in the first cohort. In a later analysis, several top co-occurrence clusters were reported to appear linked to parvovirus B19, influenza, CMV and Epstein-Barr virus. Roughly uniform sequencing depth across donors was assumed in presence/absence analyses, although this assumption may not hold. A later genetic analysis reported fewer N-insertions in productive TCRs among donors in an Asian-associated ancestry cluster than the roughly 700-donor mean. In this cohort, only TCR beta chains were sequenced, and detectable features were limited by the absence of alpha or paired-chain data. Fewer than 20 rarely observed V segments, including chromosome 9 orphons, were excluded from the earlier analysis of almost 600 of the donors because counts were too low.

Specimen: PBMCs. The sequence was obtained from a man aged 35-49 years in good health and CMV-seropositive. The sequence is built from TRBV19 and TRBJ2-2, and 11 bases in between align with TRBD1. The DNA sequence follows: TGTGCCAGTAGCCTACGACCGGGGGGACAGGGGGTTACCGGGGAGCTGTTTTTT. It is translated as CASSLRPGGQGVTGELFF.